Each of the 32 T cell receptor beta chains below was sequenced from the same sample in a study of Ad26.COV2.S vaccination and SARS-CoV-2 variants. Treatment defined: around 19 received Ad26.COV2.S at low or high dose, single or two shots; several received placebo; per-sample allocation not given. Collection of the samples took place on day 63 after the first injection of vaccine or placebo. TCRdb's copy holds only in-frame clones and misses some; the assay was immunoSEQ multiplex PCR. Of over 200,000 clones in the sample, roughly 90% are singletons; the top ten hold around 10%. Sample: peripheral blood, taken in a trial of Ad26.COV2.S vaccine versus placebo. The receptors were sampled from a person between 18 and 65 years old who received the Ad26.COV2.S COVID-19 vaccine or a placebo.

This clone came up a few times. V usage is TRBV11-2 and J usage is TRBJ2-7, with 7 bases lining up with TRBD1. With 5 bases clipped from V and 2 bases from J, the junction kept 6 bases outside the gene matches. Germline-derived CDR1 and CDR2 are SGHAT and FQNNGV. This CDR3 is 14 amino acids long. CDR3 DNA sequence: TGTGCCAGCAGCGTCGGGACAGACGCCTACGAGCAGTACTTC. Residues: CASSVGTDAYEQYF. Looking up the rest from reference TRBV11-2 and TRBJ2-7 gives the full variable domain: EAGVAQSPRYKIIEKRQSVAFWCNPISGHATLYWYQQILGQGPKLLIQFQNNGVVDDSQLPKDRFSAERLKGVDSTLKIQPAKLEDSAVYLCASSVGTDAYEQYFGPGTRLTVT.

The rearrangement links TRBV7-3 to TRBJ1-1; 7 nucleotides align to TRBD1. Per germline, CDR1 SGHTA and CDR2 FQGTGA. The trim removed 0 bases at V and 6 bases at J, leaving 7 bases unmatched. The CDR3 runs 15 residues. This chain's CDR3 is CASSLTTGQHSEAFF. The CDR3 DNA sequence: TGTGCCAGCAGCTTAACGACGGGACAGCACTCTGAAGCTTTCTTT.

The rearrangement joins TRBV19 to TRBJ1-3, with D unclear. This CDR3 contains 13 residues. The ends were cut back, 7 bases at V and 1 base at J, with 8 bases in the middle. Germline V gene lookup returns CDR1 LNHDA and CDR2 SQIVND (reference sequence). The CDR3 spells CASTGDSGNTIYF. The CDR3 coding sequence is TGTGCCAGTACCGGGGATTCTGGAAACACCATATATTTT.

This chain joins TRBV5-1 and TRBJ1-2, with TRBD1 matching over 7 bases. The V gene end was trimmed by 0 bases and the J gene end by 4 bases; junction bases not matched to a gene: 9. The CDR3 is made up of 16 amino acids. The V gene's germline CDR1 is SGHRS and CDR2 YFSETQ. CDR3 amino acids: CASSLGQGDPGYGYTF. The CDR3 DNA is TGCGCCAGCAGCTTGGGGCAGGGGGACCCTGGCTATGGCTACACCTTC.

The V and J genes are TRBV30 and TRBJ2-7, with D uncertain. Germline CDR1 and CDR2: GTSNPN and SVGIG (reference sequence). This CDR3 region has 13 residues. Trimming stripped 3 bases from V and 0 bases from J, with 9 bases between. The CDR3 DNA reads as TGTGCCTGGAGCTCCGGTCGCTCCTACGAGCAGTACTTC. Protein: CAWSSGRSYEQYF.

This chain connects TRBV19 to TRBJ2-7; possibly TRBD1 for D (6 bases). The germline V gene has CDR1 LNHDA and CDR2 SQIVND (reference sequence). The CDR3 is 14 amino acids. The V end was cut by 5 bases, the J end by 0 bases, with 11 bases between. The DNA for the CDR3 is TGTGCCAGTAGTGCTACAGGGAGCTCCTACGAGCAGTACTTC. Its protein is CASSATGSSYEQYF.

The chain uses TRBV28 and TRBJ1-2, with TRBD1 matching over 9 bases. This CDR3 spans 15 amino acids. Unmatched junction bases numbered 6, after V lost 1 base and J lost 6 bases. Looked up from germline, CDR1 is MDHEN and CDR2 is SYDVKM. In nucleotides, the CDR3 is TGTGCCAGCAGTTTATTAACAGGGGGCTTGAATGGCTACACCTTC. Protein sequence: CASSLLTGGLNGYTF.

This clone was detected a few times. The gene calls are TRBV5-8 and TRBJ1-2; D ambiguous. This CDR3 region has 15 residues. Germline V gives CDR1 SGHTS, CDR2 YDEGEE. V was clipped by 5 bases and J by 6 bases, with 20 bases between them. The CDR3 region is CASSRLSGSWDGYTF. The DNA for the CDR3 is TGTGCCAGCAGTCGTCTCTCCGGGTCTTGGGATGGCTACACCTTC.

The chain links TRBV28 to TRBJ1-2, with a possible D match to TRBD1 (6 bases). This CDR3 is 16 amino acids long. Trimming took 4 bases from V and 7 from J, leaving 22 bases between them. Germline-derived CDR1 and CDR2 are MDHEN and SYDVKM. This chain's CDR3 is CASSSTPGAGTVGYTF. DNA for the CDR3: TGTGCCAGCAGTTCGACCCCGGGGGCAGGGACCGTTGGCTACACCTTC.

This clone came up a few times. The chain carries TRBV19 and TRBJ1-5; D possibly corresponds to TRBD1 (5 bases). V lost 6 bases and J lost 0, with 21 bases in between. Germline CDR1 reads LNHDA; CDR2 reads SQIVND (reference sequence). The CDR3 has 18 residues. CDR3 protein: CASRGVFNGPDSNQPQHF. In nucleotides, the CDR3 is TGTGCCAGTAGAGGGGTGTTTAACGGTCCCGATAGCAATCAGCCCCAGCATTTT. The full variable domain, rest sourced from reference TRBV19 and TRBJ1-5, is DGGITQSPKYLFRKEGQNVTLSCEQNLNHDAMYWYRQDPGQGLRLIYYSQIVNDFQKGDIAEGYSVSREKKESFPLTVTSAQKNPTAFYLCASRGVFNGPDSNQPQHFGDGTRLSIL.

The chain joins TRBV19 to TRBJ2-5; no reliable D call. Trimming cost V 4 bases and J 5 bases, with 5 bases left between them. This CDR3 spans 11 amino acids. Germline values: CDR1 LNHDA, CDR2 SQIVND (reference sequence). The CDR3 bases are TGTGCCAGTAGTACAGCGGAGACCCAGTACTTC. This codes for CASSTAETQYF.

The table lists this clone with a count of one. This sequence joins TRBV5-1 and TRBJ2-2; 7 bases map to TRBD1. Germline CDR1 reads SGHRS; CDR2 reads YFSETQ. The CDR3 has 16 amino acids. Trimming removed 3 bases from V and 0 bases from J; junction bases left unmatched: 5. Here the CDR3 DNA reads TGCGCCAGCAGCTCGGGACAGCTCTCGAACACCGGGGAGCTGTTTTTT. Encoded protein: CASSSGQLSNTGELFF.

The chain has TRBV7-9 and TRBJ1-1; a possible D gene is TRBD1 (6 bases). This CDR3 comprises 15 residues. V lost 7 bases, J lost 3 bases, and 18 bases lay in between. Germline CDR1 and CDR2: SEHNR and FQNEAQ (reference sequence). CDR3 protein: CASTPLQGADTEAFF. The CDR3 DNA is TGTGCCAGCACCCCCTTACAGGGAGCGGACACTGAAGCTTTCTTT.

This chain connects TRBV6-2 or TRBV6-3 to TRBJ2-7; D not certain. The CDR3 covers 12 residues. Trimming removed 2 bases at V and 6 bases at J, with 8 bases between. CDR1 is MNHEY, CDR2 SVGEGT, per germline. CDR3 sequence (DNA): TGTGCCAGCAGTTACCCGGCAGTCGAGCAGTACTTC. Its translation: CASSYPAVEQYF.

This chain connects TRBV6-2 or TRBV6-3 to TRBJ1-2; 10 positions agree with TRBD1. This CDR3 is built from 14 residues. V dropped 4 bases and J dropped 6; count of bases not matched to a gene: 5. CDR1 is MNHEY and CDR2 is SVGEGT in the germline V gene. CDR3 DNA: TGTGCCAGCAGTTTATGGACAGGGGGAGATGGCTACACCTTC. Protein product: CASSLWTGGDGYTF.

With regard to this clone: The same CDR3 also results from other DNA sequences found in this sample. The chain uses TRBV28 and TRBJ2-7; TRBD1 matches 9 bases. This CDR3 region has 15 residues. Trimming at V came to 5 bases and at J to 2 bases, leaving 7 bases not matched to a gene. Per germline, CDR1 MDHEN and CDR2 SYDVKM. Written as DNA, the CDR3 is TGTGCCAGCAGTACCTCGGGACAGGGTACCTACGAGCAGTACTTC. Its translation is CASSTSGQGTYEQYF. The variable domain in full, with the rest retrieved from reference TRBV28 and TRBJ2-7, is DVKVTQSSRYLVKRTGEKVFLECVQDMDHENMFWYRQDPGLGLRLIYFSYDVKMKEKGDIPEGYSVSREKKERFSLILESASTNQTSMYLCASSTSGQGTYEQYFGPGTRLTVT.

The chain combines TRBV20-1 with TRBJ1-5; D gene ambiguous. The V and J ends lost 3 bases and 1 base respectively, with 10 bases between them. The germline gives CDR1 DFQATT, CDR2 SNEGSKA (reference sequence). The CDR3 runs 14 residues. CDR3 in amino acids: CSASRLGSNQPQHF. The CDR3 DNA is TGCAGTGCTAGTCGCCTTGGAAGCAATCAGCCCCAGCATTTT.

CDR3 in amino acids: CASSPSWLKYEQYF. Here the CDR3 DNA reads TGTGCCAGCAGCCCCAGTTGGTTAAAGTACGAGCAGTACTTC. The chain is built from TRBV5-5 and TRBJ2-7, with D uncertain. V shed 4 bases and J shed 4 bases, with 15 bases lying between them. CDR3 length equals 14 residues. From germline, CDR1 is SGHKS and CDR2 YYEKEE (reference sequence).

The chain links TRBV7-9 to TRBJ2-2; weak D call: TRBD1 (6 bases). V lost 5 bases and J lost 1, with 11 bases in between. The germline V gene encodes CDR1 SEHNR and CDR2 FQNEAQ (reference sequence). There are 15 residues in the CDR3. CDR3 bases: TGTGCCAGCAGCACCCGGACAGAGAACACCGGGGAGCTGTTTTTT. Protein product: CASSTRTENTGELFF.

The chain employs TRBV5-4 and TRBJ1-2; the D gene is possibly TRBD1 (6 bases). Deletions cut 2 bases from V and 5 bases from J, with 10 bases between. The CDR3 covers 13 residues. Germline V gene data show CDR1 as SGHNT and CDR2 as YYREEE (reference sequence). The DNA of the CDR3 is TGTGCCAGCAGCTTCAACAGGGAATATGGCTACACCTTC. This gives the protein CASSFNREYGYTF. Full variable domain (remainder filled in from reference TRBV5-4 and TRBJ1-2): ETGVTQSPTHLIKTRGQQVTLRCSSQSGHNTVSWYQQALGQGPQFIFQYYREEENGRGNFPPRFSGLQFPNYSSELNVNALELDDSALYLCASSFNREYGYTFGSGTRLTVV.

In its sample, this clone was seen once. The chain links TRBV6-2 or TRBV6-3 to TRBJ2-6; D remains ambiguous. The germline V gene encodes CDR1 MNHEY and CDR2 SVGEGT. The CDR3 runs 18 residues. Trimming left V 4 bases short and J 0 bases short, with 16 bases between. The CDR3 DNA is TGTGCCAGCAGTTTTGTTCGGGTGGGTCTCTCTGGGGCCAACGTCCTGACTTTC. Translated, it gives CASSFVRVGLSGANVLTF.

This chain joins TRBV4-1 and TRBJ2-1; TRBD2 matches at 13 bases. The CDR3 totals 18 residues. J lost 4 bases, V lost 3 bases, and 9 bases had no gene match. Germline V lookup: CDR1 MGHRA, CDR2 YSYEKL. CDR3 coding DNA: TGCGCCAGCAGCCAGATCACTAGCGGGGGGGCGGGATACAATGAGCAGTTCTTC. Amino acid sequence: CASSQITSGGAGYNEQFF.

The chain combines TRBV2 with TRBJ2-1, with D maybe TRBD2 (5 bases). CDR1 and CDR2 from the germline V gene are SNHLY and FYNNEI. This CDR3 has 13 residues. Trimming shortened V by 8 bases and J by 5 bases, and 13 bases separated the two germline ends. Written as DNA, the CDR3 is TGTGCCAGCCGCTCCGGGAATAACAATGAGCAGTTCTTC. Translated: CASRSGNNNEQFF.

This chain connects TRBV6-1 to TRBJ1-1; D uncertain. Trimming removed 2 bases at V and 1 base at J, with 8 bases between. The germline V gene encodes CDR1 MNHNS and CDR2 SASEGT. The CDR3 runs to 14 residues. The CDR3 region is CASSERPRNTEAFF. In nucleotides, the CDR3 is TGTGCCAGCAGTGAAAGGCCAAGGAACACTGAAGCTTTCTTT.

V is TRBV19 and J is TRBJ1-5; 7 bases are shared with TRBD1. Per germline, CDR1 LNHDA and CDR2 SQIVND (reference sequence). V was clipped by 4 bases and J by 4 bases; unmatched bases: 1. The CDR3 sequence is 13 residues long. The CDR3 DNA is TGTGCCAGTAGTACAGGGGGGAATCAGCCCCAGCATTTT. Protein sequence: CASSTGGNQPQHF.

The CDR3 bases are TGTGCCTGGAGTGTCTCTAACTATGGCTACACCTTC. Its translation is CAWSVSNYGYTF. This rearrangement joins TRBV30 to TRBJ1-2; no definite D call. Germline values: CDR1 GTSNPN, CDR2 SVGIG (reference sequence). The CDR3 covers 12 residues. V lost 0 bases, J lost 0 bases, and 2 bases lay in between. Supplemented by reference TRBV30 and TRBJ1-2, the full variable domain reads SQTIHQWPATLVQPVGSPLSLECTVEGTSNPNLYWYRQAAGRGLQLLFYSVGIGQISSEVPQNLSASRPQDRQFILSSKKLLLSDSGFYLCAWSVSNYGYTFGSGTRLTVV.

Here the CDR3 reads CASSYLQGSGNTIYF. Here the CDR3 DNA reads TGTGCCAGCAGTTACTTACAGGGTTCTGGAAACACCATATATTTT. This chain joins TRBV6-5 and TRBJ1-3; perhaps TRBD1 as D (6 bases). Germline lookup yields CDR1 MNHEY and CDR2 SVGAGI. CDR3 size: 15 residues. V lost 1 base and J 1 base, leaving 8 bases between the germline ends.

The gene calls are TRBV9 and TRBJ1-1, with 9 bases fitting TRBD1. CDR1 is SGDLS and CDR2 is YYNGEE in the germline V gene. The CDR3 totals 15 residues. With 3 bases clipped from V and 5 bases from J, the junction kept 8 bases outside the gene matches. CDR3 DNA sequence: TGTGCCAGCAGCGAGAGCGGACAGGGGCGGACTGAAGCTTTCTTT. Translating gives CASSESGQGRTEAFF.

The chain joins TRBV4-3 to TRBJ2-7; a weak D match, TRBD1 (6 bases). The V end lost 0 bases, the J end lost 1 base, and 13 bases lay between the germline ends. Germline V gene sequence: CDR1 LGHNA, CDR2 YSLEER. This CDR3 has 16 residues. In DNA form, the CDR3 reads TGCGCCAGCAGCCAAGACTGGATGCAGGGGTCCTACGAGCAGTACTTC. Amino acids: CASSQDWMQGSYEQYF.

The chain carries TRBV12-2 and TRBJ1-1; the DNA was not compared with TRBD1, the D call given in the table. TRBV12-2 is tagged as a pseudogene. The CDR3 runs to 16 residues. CDR3 sequence reads: CASRLGDRDFDTEAFF. In DNA form, the CDR3 reads TGTGCAAGTCGCTTAGGGGACAGGGATTTCGACACTGAAGCTTTCTTT.

The chain links TRBV6-5 to TRBJ1-2; the D is unclear. With 4 bases removed from V and 4 bases from J, the gap between germline ends came to 13 bases. The CDR3 runs 14 residues. Germline V CDR1 and CDR2: MNHEY, SVGAGI. The chain's CDR3 is CASSSDGGTYGYTF. The CDR3 DNA is TGTGCCAGCAGTTCCGACGGCGGAACCTATGGCTACACCTTC.

This chain connects TRBV10-3 to TRBJ2-1; TRBD2 aligns across 8 bases. The V gene's germline CDR1 is ENHRY and CDR2 SYGVKD. After removal of 2 bases from V and 0 bases from J, the junction contained 12 bases not matched to a gene. This CDR3 has 19 amino acids. The CDR3 here is CAISEVGLASYSSYNEQFF. DNA of the CDR3: TGTGCCATCAGTGAGGTTGGACTAGCTTCGTATAGCTCCTACAATGAGCAGTTCTTC.